This T cell receptor (beta chain) was sequenced for a study of T cells in narcolepsy. Study context: Patients with NT1 or NT2 and healthy control donors were enrolled.

This CDR3 region has 14 residues. CDR1 is SQVTM and CDR2 is ANQGSEA in the germline V gene. The V end lost 4 bases, the J end lost 0 bases, and 12 bases lay between the germline ends. Findings and caveats of the study: Comparing one patient's CSF and blood CD4+ clonotypes highlighted HCRT- and TRIB2-specific autoreactive clonotypes. Autoreactive clone sequences were missing from some blood memory CD4+ repertoires. Reportedly, autoreactive clonotypes were serially detected in patients' blood but not controls'.

Measured with immunoSEQ multiplex PCR; TCRdb has only the in-frame clones, and not every one. The sample records tens of thousands of clones, less than 85% being singletons. Comments on this clone: As yet, its antigen is unknown.

The receptor was isolated from a human donor in good health. The source material was memory (CD45RA-) CD4+ T cells from blood. This chain connects TRBV29-1 to TRBJ1-1, with D possibly being TRBD1 (6 bases). The DNA for the CDR3 is TGCAGCGTTGCCAGGGGAGGTCTGAACACTGAAGCTTTCTTT. Amino acid sequence: CSVARGGLNTEAFF.